This TCR beta chain emerged from a study of shared clonotypes between healthy human individuals. The data were produced by immunoSEQ multiplex PCR, yet TCRdb's version contains in-frame clones alone and is incomplete. The sample has roughly 2.2 million clones; 85% to 95% are singletons. Germline loops: CDR1 KGHSH, CDR2 LQKENI. V shed 0 bases and J 8 bases; nucleotides not matched to a gene: 3. The CDR3 totals 16 residues. Sample: naive CD4+ T cells from PBMCs. Subset indicated: CD45RA+ positively selected. The TCR originated in a man in his late teens or twenties in good health. Some clones in this sample may be carry-over from other donors' samples. The chain uses TRBV18 and TRBJ2-1; the match to TRBD2 covers 14 bases. This chain's CDR3 is CASSPPTSGRAYEQFF. The CDR3 DNA sequence: TGTGCCAGCTCACCACCGACTAGCGGGAGGGCTTATGAGCAGTTCTTC.